These T cell receptor beta chains were read from a single sample in a study of OX40 agonist ivuxolimab in advanced cancers. Repertoires were generated with immunoSEQ multiplex PCR, while TCRdb's copy carries only in-frame clones and drops some. The sample includes some 98,000 clones, roughly 80% seen only once; the top ten take about 1.6%. The specimen comprised CD4+ or CD8+ T cells sorted from blood, sampled in a trial of the OX40 agonist ivuxolimab. The origin of the receptors is an adult with an advanced solid tumor such as melanoma, head and neck, liver or kidney cancer. Each CDR3 is given with its conserved first and last residue. A D gene is named only where the DNA matches it firmly. Clone size is given for some rows only: seen once, a few or many times, or a class if the clone is expanded.

DNA: TGTGCCAGCAGCTTAGTTGCCATTCTTACGGGAAATGAGCAGTTCTTC
CDR3: CASSLVAILTGNEQFF
size: .
J: TRBJ2-1
V: TRBV11-2
D: .

DNA: TGTGCCAGCAGCCTAAAACTACAGGGATACCAAGAGACCCAGTACTTC
CDR3: CASSLKLQGYQETQYF
size: .
J: TRBJ2-5
V: TRBV5-4
D: .

DNA: TGTGCCAGCAGTGGGGGGGATTTTACACCTGGGAGCAATCAGCCCCAGCATTTT
CDR3: CASSGGDFTPGSNQPQHF
size: .
J: TRBJ1-5
V: TRBV25-1
D: .

DNA: TGTGCCAGCAGAACGGGACAGCTTGAAGCTTTCTTT
CDR3: CASRTGQLEAFF
size: .
J: TRBJ1-1
V: TRBV6-6
D: TRBD1

DNA: TGTGCCAGCTCCCAAGGGGACAATCAGCCCCAGCATTTT
CDR3: CASSQGDNQPQHF
size: .
J: TRBJ1-5
V: TRBV18
D: .

DNA: TGTGCCAGCTCCCACAGGGGGCAGTACGGCTACACCTTC
CDR3: CASSHRGQYGYTF
size: .
J: TRBJ1-2
V: TRBV6-1
D: TRBD1

DNA: TGTGCCAGCAGCCGGGACAGGGTAAAGGGCTACACCTTC
CDR3: CASSRDRVKGYTF
size: .
J: TRBJ1-2
V: TRBV7-2
D: TRBD1

DNA: TGTGCCAGCAGCTTTCGGAGGACAGGGGAGAATGAGCAGTTCTTC
CDR3: CASSFRRTGENEQFF
size: .
J: TRBJ2-1
V: TRBV11-2
D: TRBD1

DNA: TGTGCCAGTAGTATAGGGACAATAGGATTCACCGGGGAGCTGTTTTTT
CDR3: CASSIGTIGFTGELFF
size: .
J: TRBJ2-2
V: TRBV19
D: .

DNA: TGCGCCAGCAGCGTTCAGACGGACTATGGCTACACCTTC
CDR3: CASSVQTDYGYTF
size: .
J: TRBJ1-2
V: TRBV5-1
D: .

DNA: TGTGCCAGCAGCGCCCCGGGACAGGGGTGGTACGAGCAGTACTTC
CDR3: CASSAPGQGWYEQYF
size: once
J: TRBJ2-7
V: TRBV14
D: TRBD1

DNA: TGTGCCAGCAGTGTTGAGACAGGGATCCCCTACAATGAGCAGTTCTTC
CDR3: CASSVETGIPYNEQFF
size: .
J: TRBJ2-1
V: TRBV6-1
D: TRBD1

DNA: TGTGCCAGCAGCAATATCGGGAGCAATCAGCCCCAGCATTTT
CDR3: CASSNIGSNQPQHF
size: .
J: TRBJ1-5
V: TRBV7-6
D: .

DNA: TGCAGCGTTGGGGCGGGGACGGGCAATCAGCCCCAGCATTTT
CDR3: CSVGAGTGNQPQHF
size: once
J: TRBJ1-5
V: TRBV29-1
D: .

DNA: TGCGCCAGCAGCCAAGATGGGGCAATCGAGCAGTACTTC
CDR3: CASSQDGAIEQYF
size: .
J: TRBJ2-7
V: TRBV4-3
D: .

DNA: TGTGCCAGCAGTTTGATGAGCGGGGCCTCTGGGGCCAACGTCCTGACTTTC
CDR3: CASSLMSGASGANVLTF
size: few
J: TRBJ2-6
V: TRBV28
D: TRBD2

DNA: TGTGCCAGCAGTTACCAGGGGCCGGACACCGGGGAGCTGTTTTTT
CDR3: CASSYQGPDTGELFF
size: few
J: TRBJ2-2
V: TRBV6-6
D: .

DNA: TGCGCCAGCAGCCAAGGGCCCCTTCAAAGGGTTCAAGGCACCGGGGAGCTGTTTTTT
CDR3: CASSQGPLQRVQGTGELFF
size: .
J: TRBJ2-2
V: TRBV4-1
D: .

DNA: TGCGCCAGCAGCTTCACAACAGGCTCTAACTATGGCTACACCTTC
CDR3: CASSFTTGSNYGYTF
size: .
J: TRBJ1-2
V: TRBV5-1
D: .

DNA: TGTGCCAGCAGCCCCCGCGGGCGAGAAACAGATACGCAGTATTTT
CDR3: CASSPRGRETDTQYF
size: .
J: TRBJ2-3
V: TRBV6-4
D: .

DNA: TGCGCCAGCAGCCAAGGCGGAAGGGGAGGCCAAGAGACCCAGTACTTC
CDR3: CASSQGGRGGQETQYF
size: .
J: TRBJ2-5
V: TRBV4-1
D: .

DNA: TGCGCCAGCGCCCCTGGTCCCCTTAGCAATCAGCCCCAGCATTTT
CDR3: CASAPGPLSNQPQHF
size: .
J: TRBJ1-5
V: TRBV4-1
D: .

DNA: TGTGCCAGCAGCTTGGATACAACCACAGATACGCAGTATTTT
CDR3: CASSLDTTTDTQYF
size: .
J: TRBJ2-3
V: TRBV5-5
D: .

DNA: TGTGCCAGCAGCGGGACAGGCTCTGGGGCCAACGTCCTGACTTTC
CDR3: CASSGTGSGANVLTF
size: .
J: TRBJ2-6
V: TRBV7-3
D: TRBD1

DNA: TGTGCCAGCAGTTCCCTGGCGGGGGGGATTCAGTTCTTC
CDR3: CASSSLAGGIQFF
size: once
J: TRBJ2-1
V: TRBV27
D: TRBD2

DNA: TGCGCCAGCAGCCAAGATCGACTAGCTGCCGGGGAGCTGTTTTTT
CDR3: CASSQDRLAAGELFF
size: .
J: TRBJ2-2
V: TRBV4-3
D: TRBD2

DNA: TGCGCCAGCAGCTTGGGAGTAACCCCCGAGACCCAGTACTTC
CDR3: CASSLGVTPETQYF
size: .
J: TRBJ2-5
V: TRBV5-1
D: .

DNA: TGTGCCAGCAGTTACGGGCAGATGTCCTTGACCTACGAGCAGTACTTC
CDR3: CASSYGQMSLTYEQYF
size: .
J: TRBJ2-7
V: TRBV6-5
D: .

DNA: TGTGCCAGCAGCTCTAGGGACAGCCTGGGCTACACCTTC
CDR3: CASSSRDSLGYTF
size: .
J: TRBJ1-2
V: TRBV7-2
D: TRBD1

DNA: TGTGCCAGCAGCCTCGAGCCGGGAGGGAGCGAGCAGTACTTC
CDR3: CASSLEPGGSEQYF
size: once
J: TRBJ2-7
V: TRBV7-2
D: TRBD2

DNA: TGTGCCAGCAAAGGCGGGGGACTAGCGGGAGCGTACAGTGTAAATGAGCAGTTCTTC
CDR3: CASKGGGLAGAYSVNEQFF
size: .
J: TRBJ2-1
V: TRBV4-2
D: TRBD2

DNA: TGTGCCAGCAGCACCCCAGGGGGTGAAAAACTGTTTTTT
CDR3: CASSTPGGEKLFF
size: .
J: TRBJ1-4
V: TRBV7-9
D: TRBD1

DNA: TGCGCCAGCAGCTTGGCCGCCAGCGTGGACACTGAAGCTTTCTTT
CDR3: CASSLAASVDTEAFF
size: .
J: TRBJ1-1
V: TRBV5-1
D: .

DNA: TGTGCCTGGAGGGGGGAGGACCTCCAAGCGCAGTATTTT
CDR3: CAWRGEDLQAQYF
size: .
J: TRBJ2-3
V: TRBV30
D: .

DNA: TGTGCCAGCAGTCAATCCTCGGACAGTTTTTCGCCCCAGCATTTT
CDR3: CASSQSSDSFSPQHF
size: .
J: TRBJ1-5
V: TRBV6-1
D: .

DNA: TGTGCCAGCAGCCCCCCCTCCTCCTACGAGCAGTACTTC
CDR3: CASSPPSSYEQYF
size: .
J: TRBJ2-7
V: TRBV7-2
D: .

DNA: TGTGCCAGCTTGGGGATTGGAGATACGCAGTATTTT
CDR3: CASLGIGDTQYF
size: .
J: TRBJ2-3
V: TRBV2
D: .

DNA: TGTGCCAGCAGCCTTGCCAGCAACCCCTATAGCAATCAGCCCCAGCATTTT
CDR3: CASSLASNPYSNQPQHF
size: .
J: TRBJ1-5
V: TRBV5-5
D: .

DNA: TGTGCCAGTAGCGAACAGAAACAACAGCCCCAGCATTTT
CDR3: CASSEQKQQPQHF
size: .
J: TRBJ1-5
V: TRBV19
D: .

DNA: TGTGCCAGCAGTTTATGGGACGAGGGGTATCAGCCCCAGCATTTT
CDR3: CASSLWDEGYQPQHF
size: .
J: TRBJ1-5
V: TRBV28
D: .

DNA: TGTGCCACAAGTATTGGGGTACAGGGATGGGAGCCCCAGCATTTT
CDR3: CATSIGVQGWEPQHF
size: .
J: TRBJ1-5
V: TRBV19
D: .

DNA: TGCGCCAGCAGCCAGCCCGGGGGGGTGAATGAGCAGTTCTTC
CDR3: CASSQPGGVNEQFF
size: .
J: TRBJ2-1
V: TRBV4-1
D: TRBD2

DNA: TGTGCCAGCAGTTACTCGAATGAAGCTTTCTTT
CDR3: CASSYSNEAFF
size: .
J: TRBJ1-1
V: TRBV6-5
D: .

DNA: TGCGCCAGCAGAGACTCCCTGACAGGGTCTTCCGGCTACACCTTC
CDR3: CASRDSLTGSSGYTF
size: .
J: TRBJ1-2
V: TRBV5-1
D: TRBD1

DNA: TGTGCCAGCAGCCGAGTGGACACAATCTCTGGAAACACCATATATTTT
CDR3: CASSRVDTISGNTIYF
size: .
J: TRBJ1-3
V: TRBV4-2
D: .

DNA: TGTGCCAGCAGCCAAACAGACTACGAGCAGTACTTC
CDR3: CASSQTDYEQYF
size: few
J: TRBJ2-7
V: TRBV7-2
D: .

DNA: TGCGCCAGCAGCTCAGGAGGGCCTCCCCGCTACGAGCAGTACTTC
CDR3: CASSSGGPPRYEQYF
size: .
J: TRBJ2-7
V: TRBV5-1
D: .

DNA: TGCAGCGTTGAATCCCAAGTGCAGGGGGAGCTGTTTTTT
CDR3: CSVESQVQGELFF
size: .
J: TRBJ2-2
V: TRBV29-1
D: .

DNA: TGTGCCAGCAGTTTACAGGGGGAAAGGCCAGCAGACTACGAGCAGTACTTC
CDR3: CASSLQGERPADYEQYF
size: .
J: TRBJ2-7
V: TRBV27
D: TRBD1

DNA: TGTGCCAGCAGCTTCATCGGGGTAACGATGGGCGAGCAGTACTTC
CDR3: CASSFIGVTMGEQYF
size: few
J: TRBJ2-7
V: TRBV5-6
D: .

DNA: TGTGCCAGCAGCTTGGGCGGGGACTACGAGCAGTACTTC
CDR3: CASSLGGDYEQYF
size: .
J: TRBJ2-7
V: TRBV5-4
D: .

DNA: TGTGCCAGCAGTTTACGTAGGGCCTACGAGCAGTACTTC
CDR3: CASSLRRAYEQYF
size: .
J: TRBJ2-7
V: TRBV27
D: .

DNA: TGTGCCAGCAGCTTGAGACAGTACCGGGGCTACACCTTC
CDR3: CASSLRQYRGYTF
size: .
J: TRBJ1-2
V: TRBV7-4
D: .

DNA: TGTGCCAGCAGCCCCTTACTAGCGGGAGAAAAGCAGTACTTC
CDR3: CASSPLLAGEKQYF
size: .
J: TRBJ2-7
V: TRBV28
D: TRBD2

DNA: TGTGCCAGCGGCCCATCCGGGACGGGGAGATACGAGCAGTACTTC
CDR3: CASGPSGTGRYEQYF
size: .
J: TRBJ2-7
V: TRBV27
D: .

DNA: TGTGCCAGCAGTGAAGCTGGCAGCCCTAACTATGGCTACACCTTC
CDR3: CASSEAGSPNYGYTF
size: many
J: TRBJ1-2
V: TRBV6-1
D: .

DNA: TGTGCCAGCAGTCTCACAGGGTCTAGGAAAGCTTTCTTT
CDR3: CASSLTGSRKAFF
size: .
J: TRBJ1-1
V: TRBV25-1
D: .

DNA: TGTGCCTGGAGTGTATTGGGATACGAGCAGTACTTC
CDR3: CAWSVLGYEQYF
size: .
J: TRBJ2-7
V: TRBV30
D: .

DNA: TGTGCCAGCAGCAACCGGGGAGGGGGGGCCCCGAATGAGCAGTTCTTC
CDR3: CASSNRGGGAPNEQFF
size: .
J: TRBJ2-1
V: TRBV9
D: .